The 9 T cell receptor beta chains below all came from one sample that was sequenced in a study of blood T cells in healthy people across ages (dated by TCRdb to between 2015 and 2016). The library was obtained by 5' RACE. Instrument used: Illumina HiSeq 2500. A second PCR of roughly 7 to 11 cycles was performed with a sample-barcoded 5' primer and a J-beta primer mix. Using fastp trimming at Q25 and MiXCR clonotype assembly, TCRdb reanalyzed the public sequencing data and kept in-frame beta chains. One record per CDR3 amino acid sequence lists the most common genes and DNA. This sample comprises about 1.4 million distinct CDR3 sequences, roughly 59% of them detected only once. About 6.3% of the sample is held by the ten biggest clonotypes. Sequenced sample: blood. Receptor source: a man aged 18-30 years in good health.

This clonotype was seen a few times. The chain carries TRBV29-1 and TRBJ2-1; D is unclear. Germline V gives CDR1 SQVTM, CDR2 ANQGSEA. CDR3 length equals 11 residues. V lost 4 bases and J lost 6, with 7 bases in between. DNA for the CDR3: TGCAGCGTTGTCTTGGGCAATGAGCAGTTCTTC. Protein: CSVVLGNEQFF.

This chain uses TRBV4-1 with TRBJ2-2; D not certain. The CDR3 is made up of 15 amino acids. V lost 4 bases to trimming and J lost 0 bases, with 9 bases between them. Germline assignment: CDR1 MGHRA and CDR2 YSYEKL. CDR3 DNA: TGCGCCAGCAGCCCGCCACCAGCGAACACCGGGGAGCTGTTTTTT. It yields the protein CASSPPPANTGELFF.

The V gene is TRBV7-9, the J gene TRBJ2-1, with D tentatively TRBD1 (5 bases). The germline gives CDR1 SEHNR, CDR2 FQNEAQ (reference sequence). The CDR3 spans 13 residues. Trimming stripped 0 bases from V and 8 bases from J, with 8 bases between. The CDR3 region has the DNA TGTGCCAGCAGCTTAGCGACAGAGTATGAGCAGTTCTTC. Translating it yields CASSLATEYEQFF.

The chain employs TRBV24-1 and TRBJ2-4; a weak D match, TRBD2 (6 bases). The end of the DNA fits TRBJ2-7 better, so the J call may be wrong. Looked up from germline, CDR1 is KGHDR and CDR2 is SFDVKD. This CDR3 contains 13 residues. CDR3 nucleotides: TGTGCCACCAGTGACGGGGGAAACTACGAGCAGTACTTC. Translating it yields CATSDGGNYEQYF.

The V call is TRBV29-1, the J call TRBJ2-7; either TRBD1 or TRBD2 may fit D (5 bases each). This CDR3 is 15 amino acids long. With 4 bases removed from V and 0 bases from J, the gap between germline ends came to 16 bases. CDR1 and CDR2 (germline): SQVTM, ANQGSEA. CDR3 nucleotides: TGCAGCGTTGCCCCAGGGCAGGGAGTCTCCTACGAGCAGTACTTC. Its protein product is CSVAPGQGVSYEQYF.

The gene calls are TRBV4-3 and TRBJ2-2; unclear D gene. Germline V gives CDR1 LGHNA, CDR2 YSLEER. The V gene lost 1 base and the J gene lost 0 bases, with 12 bases spanning the gap. CDR3 length equals 17 residues. This CDR3 is CASSQGWVRANTGELFF. In DNA, the CDR3 is TGCGCCAGCAGCCAAGGGTGGGTAAGAGCGAACACCGGGGAGCTGTTTTTT.

J is TRBJ2-7 and V is TRBV4-1, with TRBD1 matching over 9 bases. The ends lost 0 bases at V and 1 base at J; junction bases unmatched: 4. CDR3 length equals 16 residues. Germline V gene lookup returns CDR1 MGHRA and CDR2 YSYEKL. This CDR3 is CASSQDGGTGSYEQYF. CDR3 nucleotides: TGCGCCAGCAGCCAAGATGGCGGGACAGGGTCCTACGAGCAGTACTTC.

The chain links TRBV20-1 to TRBJ2-1; no definite D call. The length of the CDR3 is 13 residues. Trimming shortened V by 1 base and J by 6 bases, and 10 bases separated the two germline ends. Germline CDR1 and CDR2: DFQATT and SNEGSKA (reference sequence). The CDR3 DNA follows: TGCAGTGCTAGAGCGAGTGTTTTCAATGAGCAGTTCTTC. Translating it yields CSARASVFNEQFF.

The chain uses TRBV5-1 and TRBJ2-3; weak D call: TRBD2 (5 bases). Germline V gene lookup returns CDR1 SGHRS and CDR2 YFSETQ. This CDR3 is 15 amino acids long. Trimming took off 4 bases at V and 3 bases at J, with 15 bases between the two ends. The CDR3 reads CASSMEDGRTDTQYF. For the CDR3, the DNA is TGCGCCAGCAGCATGGAGGACGGACGAACAGATACGCAGTATTTT.